This entry lists 10 T cell receptor beta chains sequenced from one sample in a study of persistence of HIV-infected CD4 T cells. Nonspecific anti-CD3/anti-CD28 bead stimulation represents the broad CD4+ T cell repertoire. CD4+ T cells upregulating both CD40 ligand and CD69 were sorted as responding cells. These receptors lack a known antigen. This was the immunoSEQ version 4 assay in survey mode. Generated by immunoSEQ multiplex PCR, the TCRdb table keeps only in-frame clones and is missing some. Altogether about 51,000 clones are present, 80% to 90% being singletons, with the ten largest covering 3% to 3.5%. The specimen comprised CD4+ T cells sorted from PBMCs after approximately 19-hour stimulation, sampled from a patient who received antiretroviral therapy. Receptor source: an adult woman with HIV who was CMV-seropositive.

This clone was recorded once. V is TRBV12-5 and J is TRBJ2-1, with D tentatively TRBD2 (6 bases). Germline loops: CDR1 LGHNT, CDR2 FRNRAP. This CDR3 has 16 amino acids. Deletions cut 1 base from V and 3 bases from J, with 13 bases between. The CDR3 DNA reads as TGTGCTAGTGGTTTGGGGCTTGCGGGGATCTACAATGAGCAGTTCTTC. It yields the protein CASGLGLAGIYNEQFF.

The chain links TRBV6-1 to TRBJ2-5; D uncertain. CDR3 length: 12 residues. Germline-derived CDR1 and CDR2 are MNHNS and SASEGT. V dropped 3 bases and J dropped 4 bases, with 6 bases sitting between them. CDR3 coding DNA: TGTGCCAGCAGTGACAGGAGAGAGACCCAGTACTTC. Translating gives CASSDRRETQYF.

The rearrangement uses TRBV15 and TRBJ2-7; 9 positions match TRBD1. The CDR3 spans 14 residues. The trim removed 7 bases at V and 3 bases at J, leaving 7 bases unmatched. CDR1 and CDR2 (germline): LNHNV, YYDKDF (reference sequence). The CDR3 DNA reads as TGTGCCACCAAACTCCCGGGACAGGGCTACGAGCAGTACTTC. This gives the protein CATKLPGQGYEQYF.

In this sample, this clone turned up once. This chain joins TRBV30 and TRBJ1-6, with 9 positions matching TRBD1. Trimming cost V 0 bases and J 7 bases; bases outside gene matches: 4. This CDR3 spans 15 amino acids. Germline V lookup: CDR1 GTSNPN, CDR2 SVGIG (reference sequence). The CDR3 DNA is TGTGCCTGGAGTGTTATTGGGACAGGGAATTCACCCCTCCACTTT. Translation gives CAWSVIGTGNSPLHF.

This clone was seen a single time. The V and J genes are TRBV29-1 and TRBJ2-1; D may match TRBD1 or TRBD2 (5 bases each). V lost 2 bases, J lost 0 bases, and 11 bases lay in between. CDR1 is SQVTM, CDR2 ANQGSEA, per germline. The CDR3 consists of 15 residues. The CDR3 is CSVERGTSSYNEQFF. The CDR3 DNA follows: TGCAGCGTTGAACGAGGGACGAGCTCCTACAATGAGCAGTTCTTC.

This rearrangement joins TRBV29-1 to TRBJ2-2; TRBD2 agrees at 8 bases. The V and J ends lost 0 bases and 8 bases, in that order; junction bases with no gene match: 11. CDR3 length: 16 residues. Looked up from germline, CDR1 is SQVTM and CDR2 is ANQGSEA. CDR3 protein: CSVEDGTSGRLGELFF. In DNA, the CDR3 is TGCAGCGTTGAAGATGGAACTAGCGGACGGCTGGGGGAGCTGTTTTTT.

The rearrangement joins TRBV6-2 or TRBV6-3 to TRBJ2-7; 12 bases agree with TRBD2. V shed 6 bases and J 0 bases; nucleotides not matched to a gene: 12. The V gene's germline CDR1 is MNHEY and CDR2 SVGEGT. The CDR3 extends over 18 amino acids. The DNA for the CDR3 is TGTGCCAGCAGCCGTCACCTTACTAGCGGGGGGAGCTCCTACGAGCAGTACTTC. It yields the protein CASSRHLTSGGSSYEQYF.

The chain uses TRBV18 and TRBJ1-2; D remains unclear. Trimming removed 8 bases at V and 8 bases at J, with 21 bases between. CDR1 and CDR2 (germline): KGHSH, LQKENI. The CDR3 contains 14 residues. The CDR3 region is CASTTGVEDRGYTF. The CDR3 nucleotides are TGTGCCAGCACAACTGGGGTGGAGGACCGGGGCTACACCTTC.

The CDR3 here is CASSIDPRTGRYEQYF. CDR3 nucleotide sequence: TGTGCCAGTAGTATAGACCCTAGGACAGGACGCTACGAGCAGTACTTC. This chain links TRBV19 with TRBJ2-7; 7 bases fit TRBD1. This CDR3 is 16 amino acids long. CDR1 is LNHDA, CDR2 SQIVND, per germline (reference sequence). The J segment lost 3 bases and the V segment lost 0 bases, leaving 8 bases of the junction unmatched.

The rearrangement joins TRBV12-3 or TRBV12-4 to TRBJ1-2, with D hard to call. CDR3 length equals 12 residues. Trimming shortened V by 3 bases and J by 2 bases, and 4 bases separated the two germline ends. The CDR3 sequence is CASSFQNYGYTF. Written as DNA, the CDR3 is TGTGCCAGCAGTTTCCAAAACTATGGCTACACCTTC.